This entry concerns a single T cell receptor beta chain. Its antigen is not known. The sample originates from a study of cytomegalovirus exposure and HLA in healthy donors. General observations from the study: Earlier analysis yielded a pattern in which most TCR beta V segments were productive about 87% or about 30% of the time.

The study ran its PCR with 60 Vbeta and 13 Jbeta primers. Sequencing used immunoSEQ multiplex PCR; TCRdb keeps in-frame clones, though not all of them. Among 50,000 to 60,000 clones listed, 60% to 80% were seen once. This receptor was obtained from a middle-aged woman in good health and CMV-seropositive. Sequenced input: PBMCs.

CDR3 loop: CASTRTGMNTEAFF. In DNA, the CDR3 is TGTGCCAGCACCCGGACAGGGATGAACACTGAAGCTTTCTTT. The rearrangement links TRBV6-5 to TRBJ1-1; 8 bases are a match to TRBD1. CDR3 size: 14 residues. In germline, CDR1 is MNHEY, CDR2 SVGAGI. Trimming took 7 bases from V and 0 from J; bases not matched to a gene: 4.